One sample yielded the 10 T cell receptor beta chains listed below, sequenced in a study of T-cell reconstitution after alpha-beta-depleted transplantation in children. TCRbeta library construction was performed incorporating unique molecular identifiers. TCRdb redid the calling of the PCR reads with MiXCR, one entry per CDR3 protein. The sample lists a few hundred thousand distinct CDR3 sequences; around 10% were seen once. This specimen was peripheral blood, taken 180 days after TCRalphabeta/CD19-depleted stem cell transplant. All receptors come from a male patient between 2 and 10 years old who had a stem cell transplant for chronic granulomatous disease, so the T cells may come from the graft donor.

This clonotype was counted many times. This chain joins TRBV5-6 and TRBJ2-3; unclear D gene. Germline V gene sequence: CDR1 SGHDT, CDR2 YYEEEE. V lost 2 bases to trimming and J lost 2 bases, with 12 bases between them. The CDR3 is made up of 15 amino acids. The CDR3: CASSFLVRHTDTQYF. The CDR3, as DNA: TGTGCCAGCAGCTTCCTAGTCCGCCACACAGATACGCAGTATTTT.

The chain links TRBV20-1 to TRBJ2-2; D is unresolved. The V end lost 3 bases, the J end lost 0 bases, and 17 bases lay between the germline ends. This CDR3 has 17 amino acids. Germline V gene sequence: CDR1 DFQATT, CDR2 SNEGSKA (reference sequence). CDR3 sequence reads: CSASIFRLPPNTGELFF. The CDR3 DNA follows: TGCAGTGCTAGTATATTTCGGCTTCCCCCGAACACCGGGGAGCTGTTTTTT.

This clonotype was observed a handful of times. The chain employs TRBV3-1 and TRBJ2-4; no firm D call. Trimming stripped 3 bases from V and 4 bases from J, with 1 base between. This CDR3 contains 11 residues. Germline lookup yields CDR1 LGHDT and CDR2 YNNKEL (reference sequence). Here the CDR3 reads CASSHKNIQYF. The CDR3 DNA reads as TGTGCCAGCAGCCATAAAAACATTCAGTACTTC.

This clonotype was recorded at least ten times. The rearrangement uses TRBV2 and TRBJ2-1; D remains unclear. The V end was cut by 6 bases, the J end by 8 bases, with 11 bases between. CDR3 length: 12 residues. Germline V gene sequence: CDR1 SNHLY, CDR2 FYNNEI. CDR3 amino acids: CASRDNGDEQFF. The DNA for the CDR3 is TGTGCCAGCAGGGATAATGGGGATGAGCAGTTCTTC.

This clonotype was observed at least ten times. The CDR3 loop is CASSRGTDQETQYF. The CDR3 DNA reads TGCGCCAGCAGCAGAGGGACAGACCAAGAGACCCAGTACTTC. V is TRBV5-1 and J is TRBJ2-5; 7 bases are a match to TRBD1. The length of the CDR3 is 14 residues. The germline gives CDR1 SGHRS, CDR2 YFSETQ. The J segment lost 0 bases and the V segment lost 4 bases, leaving 3 bases of the junction unmatched.

In this sample, this clonotype turned up a few times. The chain is built from TRBV29-1 and TRBJ2-2, with 12 bases that match TRBD2. The CDR3 totals 19 residues. J was trimmed by 6 bases and V by 0 bases; bases with no gene match: 14. Germline CDR1 SQVTM, CDR2 ANQGSEA. The CDR3: CSVEEDIMTSGSTAGELFF. In nucleotides, the CDR3 is TGCAGCGTTGAAGAGGACATAATGACTAGCGGGAGTACGGCCGGGGAGCTGTTTTTT.

This clonotype was detected many times. The V call is TRBV5-5, the J call TRBJ2-3; 9 bases align to TRBD2. CDR3 size: 16 residues. CDR1 and CDR2 from the germline V gene are SGHKS and YYEKEE (reference sequence). The V segment lost 4 bases and the J segment 1 base; nucleotides outside the gene matches: 7. CDR3 DNA: TGTGCCAGCAGCGGGGGGCCTAGCGGGGGCACAGATACGCAGTATTTT. It codes for CASSGGPSGGTDTQYF.

Ten or more counts support this clonotype. The chain recombines TRBV5-1 with TRBJ2-5; TRBD2 aligns across 11 bases. Losses at the gene ends were 1 base for V and 3 bases for J; bases not matched to a gene: 2. The CDR3 sequence is 15 residues long. Germline assignment: CDR1 SGHRS and CDR2 YFSETQ. CDR3 nucleotide sequence: TGCGCCAGCAGCTTGACTAGCGGGGGAAAAGAGACCCAGTACTTC. Protein sequence: CASSLTSGGKETQYF.

There are many counts of this clonotype. A read error may account for a junction end that differs from germline. The rearrangement links TRBV7-9 to TRBJ1-4; tentative D call: TRBD1 (6 bases). This CDR3 is 14 amino acids long. The germline CDR1 and CDR2 sequences are SEHNR and FQNEAQ (reference sequence). CDR3 in amino acids: CASRLGQNNEKLFF. Here the CDR3 DNA reads TGTGCCAGCAGATTAGGACAGAATAATGAAAAACTGTTTTTT.

This clonotype has ten or more counts. The V and J genes are TRBV20-1 and TRBJ1-3, with D unclear. This CDR3 region has 14 residues. Trimming removed 3 bases at V and 0 bases at J, with 9 bases between. Germline assignment: CDR1 DFQATT and CDR2 SNEGSKA (reference sequence). The CDR3: CSASRESSGNTIYF. DNA of the CDR3: TGCAGTGCTAGTAGGGAGAGCTCTGGAAACACCATATATTTT.